The T cell receptor beta chain under discussion was sequenced for a study of T cell responses to AZD1222 COVID-19 vaccine. Libraries were prepared by immunoSEQ multiplex PCR; TCRdb keeps only in-frame clonotypes and omits some of them. The sample includes 140,000 to 150,000 clones, 93% seen only once; the top ten take 12%. V was clipped by 4 bases and J by 7 bases, with 10 bases between them. CDR1 MNHEY and CDR2 SMNVEV come from the germline V gene (reference sequence). This CDR3 comprises 13 residues. V usage is TRBV27 and J usage is TRBJ2-2; D is uncertain. The clonotype was recovered from an adult who had recovered from COVID-19. The material sequenced was peripheral blood, taken after recovery from COVID-19. The CDR3 spells CASSSSLLGELFF. The CDR3 nucleotides are TGTGCCAGCAGTTCCTCCTTACTCGGGGAGCTGTTTTTT.